This is a list of T cell receptor beta chains from one sample in a study of post-analysis software for immune sequencing data. Each CDR3 protein is one row after TCRdb ran MiXCR on the PCR reads. The sample lists 820,000 or so distinct CDR3 sequences; about 57% were seen once. Sequenced input: blood. The receptors were sampled from a girl aged 10 to 17 with multiple sclerosis. Each CDR3 is given with its conserved first and last residue.

v_gene: TRBV20-1
CDR3aa: CSAHMGGARLDEQYF

v_gene: TRBV3-1
CDR3aa: CASSQSGLSTDTQYF

v_gene: TRBV19
CDR3aa: CASSIRDSNYGYTF

v_gene: TRBV10-3
CDR3aa: CAISRGQQPNYGYTF

v_gene: TRBV7-6
CDR3aa: CASSLMEGASGGAEYF

v_gene: TRBV2
CDR3aa: CASRVDYGYTF

v_gene: TRBV20-1
CDR3aa: CSAKAGDRATDTQYF

v_gene: TRBV25-1
CDR3aa: CASSEWGVNYGYTF

v_gene: TRBV7-2
CDR3aa: CASRTLAGYHEQYF

v_gene: TRBV15
CDR3aa: CATSRDRARGETQYF

v_gene: TRBV5-1
CDR3aa: CASSPTDRGPNYGYTF

v_gene: TRBV20-1
CDR3aa: CSVRGATKETQYF

v_gene: TRBV25-1
CDR3aa: CASSDTTNSGANVLTF

v_gene: TRBV6-5
CDR3aa: CASSHARLGGEKLFF